This T cell receptor beta chain derives from a study of T cells in Graves' hyperthyroidism and ophthalmopathy. The TCR beta CDR3 regions underwent amplification using RNA transcripts as the source. When the TCR CDR3 underwent first-round RT-PCR, the HTBI primer set was used. One entry per CDR3 protein results from TCRdb running MiXCR on the multiplex PCR reads. The sample carries 500,000 to 600,000 distinct CDR3 sequences, roughly 21% recorded once. This clonotype was seen a single time. Germline V gene sequence: CDR1 MNHNS, CDR2 SASEGT. This CDR3 comprises 14 residues. V was cut by 10 bases and J by 6 bases, with 16 bases left in between.

The clonotype was recovered from a man aged 40-55 years with Graves' ophthalmopathy. V usage is TRBV6-1 and J usage is TRBJ1-6; D is perhaps TRBD1 (6 bases). Sequenced sample: blood. This CDR3 reads CAITQTGVNSPLHF. CDR3 nucleotides: TGTGCCATCACCCAGACAGGAGTTAATTCACCCCTCCACTTT.